This T cell receptor (beta chain) is drawn from a study of blood T cell repertoires in COVID-19 (TCRdb year 2020). General notes on the study: Collaborator samples came from the United States, Italy and Spain and covered acute and convalescent phases of COVID-19. Samples came from the ongoing ImmuneRACE study (first 160 participants) plus 1,254 subjects from 6 global collaborators. The prospective study material was composed of cDNA or gDNA derived from T cells, B-cell-depleted T cells, or PBMCs. Subjects who had been exposed to COVID-19, were actively infected with it, or had recovered from it provided the deeply sampled blood TCRbeta repertoires that made up the dataset. The repertoires were released in a freely available public database meant as a resource for research on the immune response to SARS-CoV-2. Where available, HLA class I and class II types were obtained from metadata supplied by the sample provider rather than from assay-based typing. Sample metadata almost always included a de-identified subject ID, COVID-19 status, age in years and sex. Summary of the overall study and its limitations: The quantity of clinical and demographic metadata differed by source and by participant and was supplied without curation.

Note on this clone: There is no known antigen for this receptor. Base qualities are not at hand, and no much larger clone is one base apart.

The immunoSEQ Assay, a bias-controlled multiplex PCR, was used to amplify TCRbeta CDR3 regions from genomic DNA. Per the source publication's procedure: Nucleated cell counts per sample were estimated from amplification of reference gene primers within the assay. Sequence reads were collapsed and filtered to measure the absolute abundance of every unique TCRbeta CDR3 rearrangement. Productive Simpson clonality was computed per sample as the square root of Simpson's diversity index over productive rearrangements. The table comes from immuneACCESS by way of TCRdb, which keeps in-frame sequences with V and J called. Part of the clones is missing from these tables; in studies checked, under half for an unresolved V gene and the rest for unknown reasons. V, J and clone size reflect that table, while D and trimming were determined from the DNA. Present in this sample are about 400,000 clones, roughly 87% of which were seen just once. About 3% of the sample is taken by the ten largest.

The germline V gene gives CDR1 as LGHNA and CDR2 as YNFKEQ. Relative to germline, V is missing 1 base and J is missing 0 bases, with 12 bases of the junction outside any gene match. The CDR3 runs 19 amino acids, cysteine and phenylalanine included. Only the CDR3 region is kept as DNA, spanning 57 bases read in frame from base 1. Participants in the prospective study were enrolled through a virtual design, were aged about 18 to 100 years, and lived in 24 United States geographic areas. In the prospective study, participants were assigned to cohorts based on the clinical history participants reported in a screening survey and a study questionnaire. ImmuneRACE Cohort 3 recovered participants were defined by two consecutive negative NP/OP PCR tests, healthcare professional clearance, or symptom resolution. Mobile phlebotomists in the prospective study collected whole blood, serum and a nasopharyngeal or oropharyngeal swab from every participant. Prospective study participants could optionally give additional blood draws and questionnaires over an approximately two-month period. Prospective study blood samples were shipped either frozen or at room temperature before DNA extraction.

The receptor chain draws on TRBV4-2 and TRBJ1-2, with 9 junctional bases fitting TRBD1. This TCR was sampled from a woman aged 25 to 39 who had recovered from COVID-19. The sample consisted of PBMCs or T cells enriched from blood (not recorded which). Read as DNA, the sequence is TGTGCCAGCAGCCAAGCGGAAGGACAGGGGAGTTTGGCTAACTATGGCTACACCTTC. Translated, this gives CASSQAEGQGSLANYGYTF.